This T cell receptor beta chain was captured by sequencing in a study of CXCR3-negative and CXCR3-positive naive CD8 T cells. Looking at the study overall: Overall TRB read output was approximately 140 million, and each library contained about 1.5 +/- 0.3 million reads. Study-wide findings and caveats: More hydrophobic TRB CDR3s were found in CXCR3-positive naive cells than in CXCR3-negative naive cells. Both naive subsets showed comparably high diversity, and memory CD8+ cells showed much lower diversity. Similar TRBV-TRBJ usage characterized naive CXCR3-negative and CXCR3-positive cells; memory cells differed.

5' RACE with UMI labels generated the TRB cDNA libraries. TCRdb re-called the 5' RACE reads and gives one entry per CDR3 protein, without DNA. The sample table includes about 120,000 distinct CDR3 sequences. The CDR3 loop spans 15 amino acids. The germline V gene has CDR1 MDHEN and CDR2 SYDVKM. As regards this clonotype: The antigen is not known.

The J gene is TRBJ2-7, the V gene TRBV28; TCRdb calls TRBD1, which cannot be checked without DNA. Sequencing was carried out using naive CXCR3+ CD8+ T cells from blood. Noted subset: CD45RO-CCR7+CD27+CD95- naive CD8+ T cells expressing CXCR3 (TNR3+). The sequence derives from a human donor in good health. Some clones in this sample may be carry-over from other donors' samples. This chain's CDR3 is CASSYEDRGHGEQYF.